This T cell receptor beta chain is from a study of blood T cell repertoires in COVID-19. The protocol was immunoSEQ multiplex PCR, while the TCRdb copy is restricted to in-frame clones and leaves out a portion. The data hold about 73,000 clones, with around 77% observed a single time. Input material: peripheral blood. This clonotype was obtained from a man aged 65 to 85 with COVID-19, enrolled during active disease.

CDR3 DNA sequence: TGTGCCACCAGCAGAGACCGGATTTCGGCGGGGTCCTACGAGCAGTACTTC. It specifies CATSRDRISAGSYEQYF. V and J are TRBV15 and TRBJ2-7, with D possibly matching TRBD2 (6 bases). Germline V CDR1 and CDR2: LNHNV, YYDKDF (reference sequence). V was cut by 0 bases and J by 1 base, with 16 bases left in between. The CDR3 runs 17 residues.